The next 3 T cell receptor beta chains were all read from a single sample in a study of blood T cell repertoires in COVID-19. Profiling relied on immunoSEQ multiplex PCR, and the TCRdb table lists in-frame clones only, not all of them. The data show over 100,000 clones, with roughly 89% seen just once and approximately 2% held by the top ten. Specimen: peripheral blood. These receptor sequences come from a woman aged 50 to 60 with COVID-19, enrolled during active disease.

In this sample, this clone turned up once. The CDR3 spells CASSRGQGYSYEQYF. CDR3 nucleotide sequence: TGTGCCAGCAGCCGAGGACAGGGGTACTCCTACGAGCAGTACTTC. The chain carries TRBV6-6 and TRBJ2-7; 9 nucleotides align to TRBD1. Per germline, CDR1 MNHNY and CDR2 SVGAGI (reference sequence). V shed 6 bases and J 0 bases; nucleotides not matched to a gene: 6. The CDR3 has 15 amino acids.

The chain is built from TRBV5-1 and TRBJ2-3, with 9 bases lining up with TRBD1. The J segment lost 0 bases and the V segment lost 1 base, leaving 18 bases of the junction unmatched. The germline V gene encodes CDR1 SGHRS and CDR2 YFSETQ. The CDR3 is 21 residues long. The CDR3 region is CASSLPLGEQGAFSSTDTQYF. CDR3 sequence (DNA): TGCGCCAGCAGCTTGCCGCTGGGTGAACAGGGGGCATTCTCTAGCACAGATACGCAGTATTTT.

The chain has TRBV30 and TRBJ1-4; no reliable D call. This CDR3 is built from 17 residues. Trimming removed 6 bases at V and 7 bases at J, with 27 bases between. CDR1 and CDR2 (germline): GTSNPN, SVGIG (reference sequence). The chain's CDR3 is CACSDTLTGGTSEKLFF. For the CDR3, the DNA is TGTGCCTGCTCCGATACCTTGACGGGAGGAACGAGTGAAAAACTGTTTTTT.